This T cell receptor beta chain was identified in a study of T cells in Graves' hyperthyroidism and ophthalmopathy. Whole-study context: Peripheral blood was drawn at first diagnosis, prior to all treatment. Broader study findings: Among thyroid clonotypes expanded above 0.001, most also appeared in blood.

A few counts support this clonotype. Antigen: not known. TCR beta CDR3 regions were amplified from RNA. An initial round of RT-PCR targeting the TCR CDR3 relied on the HTBI primer set. A single record per CDR3 protein comes from TCRdb applying MiXCR to the multiplex PCR reads. The sample carries roughly 580,000 distinct CDR3 sequences, roughly 13% recorded once. Aged 18 to 65, the patients had hyperthyroidism that was newly diagnosed and had lasted under 2 months. The receptor's source is a woman aged 25 to 45 with Graves' hyperthyroidism that later progressed to Graves' ophthalmopathy. Source material: blood.

This CDR3 is CASSPYVGPSNYEQFF. CDR3 in DNA: TGTGCCAGCAGCCCGTACGTCGGACCCTCTAATTATGAGCAGTTCTTC. V gene TRBV7-9 combines with J gene TRBJ2-1; D remains unclear. There are 16 residues in the CDR3. Trimming removed 5 bases from V and 8 bases from J, with 22 bases in between. CDR1 and CDR2 (germline): SEHNR, FQNEAQ (reference sequence). Full variable domain (remainder filled in from reference TRBV7-9 and TRBJ2-1): DTGVSQNPRHKITKRGQNVTFRCDPISEHNRLYWYRQTLGQGPEFLTYFQNEAQLEKSRLLSDRFSAERPKGSFSTLEIQRTEQGDSAMYLCASSPYVGPSNYEQFFGPGTRLTVL.